The 19 T cell receptor beta chains given below trace back to one sample, sequenced in a study of OX40 agonist ivuxolimab in advanced cancers. Only in-frame clones appear in the TCRdb table, and some are missing; sequencing was by immunoSEQ multiplex PCR. The repertoire holds approximately 70,000 clones, with more than 90% as singletons. The input for sequencing was CD4+ or CD8+ T cells sorted from blood, taken in a trial of the OX40 agonist ivuxolimab. These receptor sequences come from an adult with an advanced solid tumor such as melanoma, head and neck, liver or kidney cancer.

V and J are TRBV7-3 and TRBJ2-1; 9 bases agree with TRBD1. Germline V gives CDR1 SGHTA, CDR2 FQGTGA. The trim removed 5 bases at V and 4 bases at J, leaving 3 bases unmatched. CDR3 size: 14 residues. The CDR3 DNA sequence: TGTGCCAGCAGCCCGGGACAGGGTTACAATGAGCAGTTCTTC. Translated: CASSPGQGYNEQFF. The entire variable domain, with the rest obtained from reference TRBV7-3 and TRBJ2-1, is as follows: GAGVSQTPSNKVTEKGKYVELRCDPISGHTALYWYRQSLGQGPEFLIYFQGTGAADDSGLPNDRFFAVRPEGSVSTLKIQRTERGDSAVYLCASSPGQGYNEQFFGPGTRLTVL.

The CDR3 DNA reads as TGTGCCAGCAGTCGGATCACAGTTGGCACTGAAGCTTTCTTT. Translating gives CASSRITVGTEAFF. This chain uses TRBV2 with TRBJ1-1, with D uncertain. The V end was cut by 5 bases, the J end by 4 bases, with 14 bases between. Per germline, CDR1 SNHLY and CDR2 FYNNEI. CDR3 length: 14 residues.

The gene calls are TRBV11-3 and TRBJ2-3, with D possibly matching TRBD2 (5 bases). Trimming pared 5 bases from V and 0 bases from J, leaving 12 bases between. Germline assignment: CDR1 SGHNT and CDR2 YENEEA. The CDR3 covers 15 residues. The CDR3 coding sequence is TGTGCCAGCAGCCCACGCAGCGGAAGCACAGATACGCAGTATTTT. Translating it yields CASSPRSGSTDTQYF.

The chain links TRBV6-6 to TRBJ2-5; possibly TRBD1 or TRBD2 for D (5 bases each). Looked up from germline, CDR1 is MNHNY and CDR2 is SVGAGI (reference sequence). Deletions cut 2 bases from V and 2 bases from J, with 9 bases between. The CDR3 loop spans 14 amino acids. CDR3 in DNA: TGTGCCAGCAGTTACGGGACGGAACAAGAGACCCAGTACTTC. Translation gives CASSYGTEQETQYF.

The CDR3 reads CASRPGDTLKLFF. In DNA form, the CDR3 reads TGTGCCAGCAGGCCAGGTGATACCCTGAAACTGTTTTTT. This chain connects TRBV6-5 to TRBJ1-4; D is undetermined. With 6 bases removed from V and 11 bases from J, the gap between germline ends came to 16 bases. The CDR3 loop spans 13 amino acids. Germline-derived CDR1 and CDR2 are MNHEY and SVGAGI.

The V gene is TRBV18, the J gene TRBJ2-1; TRBD2 aligns across 10 bases. V lost 1 base, J lost 3 bases, and 0 bases stayed unmatched. Germline CDR1 and CDR2: KGHSH and LQKENI. The CDR3 totals 15 residues. The DNA for the CDR3 is TGTGCCAGCTCACCACTAGCGGGAGGCTACAATGAGCAGTTCTTC. It translates to CASSPLAGGYNEQFF.

The sample holds a few counts of this clone. This sequence joins TRBV5-4 and TRBJ1-1; no firm D call. The CDR3 contains 12 residues. CDR1 and CDR2 from the germline V gene are SGHNT and YYREEE (reference sequence). V was trimmed by 1 base and J by 0 bases, leaving 1 base between them. This CDR3 reads CASSLMNTEAFF. The CDR3 coding sequence is TGTGCCAGCAGCTTGATGAACACTGAAGCTTTCTTT. The full variable domain, completed using reference TRBV5-4 and TRBJ1-1, is ETGVTQSPTHLIKTRGQQVTLRCSSQSGHNTVSWYQQALGQGPQFIFQYYREEENGRGNFPPRFSGLQFPNYSSELNVNALELDDSALYLCASSLMNTEAFFGQGTRLTVV.

The chain combines TRBV15 with TRBJ1-2, with a possible D match to TRBD1 (5 bases). The germline V gene encodes CDR1 LNHNV and CDR2 YYDKDF (reference sequence). The CDR3 is 14 amino acids. The germline V and J ends were trimmed by 0 bases and 8 bases, with 13 bases remaining between them. The CDR3 coding sequence is TGTGCCACCAGCAGAGATCGTCAGGGCATCGGCTACACCTTC. This gives the protein CATSRDRQGIGYTF.

The J gene is TRBJ1-5, the V gene TRBV6-5; D ambiguous. V was cut by 7 bases and J by 5 bases, with 9 bases left in between. The CDR3 runs 12 residues. Germline CDR1 is MNHEY and CDR2 is SVGAGI. CDR3 coding DNA: TGTGCCAGCACCGAAGGGTATCAGCCCCAGCATTTT. This sequence encodes CASTEGYQPQHF.

This chain uses TRBV6-6 with TRBJ2-3; 7 bases map to TRBD1. Germline loops: CDR1 MNHNY, CDR2 SVGAGI (reference sequence). This CDR3 spans 15 amino acids. The V segment lost 2 bases and the J segment 0 bases; nucleotides outside the gene matches: 2. The CDR3 here is CASSYGGQSTDTQYF. In DNA, the CDR3 is TGTGCCAGCAGTTACGGGGGACAGAGCACAGATACGCAGTATTTT.

There are a few counts of this clone. The chain has TRBV28 and TRBJ2-7, with D possibly TRBD1 on 7 matching bases. The ends were cut back, 5 bases at V and 2 bases at J, with 16 bases in the middle. Germline V gene data show CDR1 as MDHEN and CDR2 as SYDVKM. This CDR3 is 15 amino acids long. The CDR3 DNA is TGTGCCAGCAGTGGCCCGGGGGACAGAGCCTACGAGCAGTACTTC. Its translation: CASSGPGDRAYEQYF.

The V gene is TRBV11-3, the J gene TRBJ2-7, with D unclear. This CDR3 comprises 12 residues. Trimming removed 4 bases at V and 1 base at J, with 5 bases between. CDR1 SGHNT and CDR2 YENEEA come from the germline V gene. The CDR3 reads CASSSLSYEQYF. CDR3 DNA sequence: TGTGCCAGCAGCTCACTGTCCTACGAGCAGTACTTC. Looking up the rest from reference TRBV11-3 and TRBJ2-7 gives the full variable domain: EAGVVQSPRYKIIEKKQPVAFWCNPISGHNTLYWYLQNLGQGPELLIRYENEEAVDDSQLPKDRFSAERLKGVDSTLKIQPAELGDSAVYLCASSSLSYEQYFGPGTRLTVT.

V and J are TRBV4-2 and TRBJ2-3; the D is unclear. This CDR3 is 16 amino acids long. Germline V lookup: CDR1 LGHNA, CDR2 YNFKEQ. Deletions cut 0 bases from V and 0 bases from J, with 10 bases between. The CDR3 DNA reads TGTGCCAGCAGCCAAGAAGTGACCCAGAGCACAGATACGCAGTATTTT. It encodes CASSQEVTQSTDTQYF.

The chain joins TRBV27 to TRBJ1-1; 10 bases agree with TRBD1. J lost 5 bases, V lost 5 bases, and 8 bases had no gene match. This CDR3 has 15 residues. Germline CDR1 MNHEY, CDR2 SMNVEV (reference sequence). The CDR3 nucleotides are TGTGCCAGCAGTACCTACGGACAGGGGGGAACTGAAGCTTTCTTT. Amino acids: CASSTYGQGGTEAFF.

This rearrangement joins TRBV7-2 to TRBJ2-2; D ambiguous. There are 13 residues in the CDR3. Germline-derived CDR1 and CDR2 are SGHTA and FQGNSA. The V and J ends lost 5 bases and 6 bases respectively, with 10 bases between them. Here the CDR3 DNA reads TGTGCCAGCAGCCTTGTAGGGTCCGGGGAGCTGTTTTTT. Translated: CASSLVGSGELFF. Filled out from reference TRBV7-2 and TRBJ2-2, the complete variable domain reads GAGVSQSPSNKVTEKGKDVELRCDPISGHTALYWYRQSLGQGLEFLIYFQGNSAPDKSGLPSDRFSAERTGGSVSTLTIQRTQQEDSAVYLCASSLVGSGELFFGEGSRLTVL.

The rearrangement uses TRBV16 and TRBJ1-1, with D perhaps matching TRBD1 (6 bases). Trimming took 4 bases from V and 1 from J, leaving 13 bases between them. The CDR3 has 15 residues. In germline, CDR1 is KGHSY, CDR2 FQNENV. The CDR3: CASSPSAGENTEAFF. As DNA, the CDR3 is TGTGCCAGCAGCCCCTCCGCAGGGGAGAACACTGAAGCTTTCTTT.

The chain's CDR3 is CAWSVWTGSNEQYF. CDR3 nucleotide sequence: TGTGCCTGGAGTGTTTGGACGGGATCGAACGAGCAGTACTTC. The V and J genes are TRBV30 and TRBJ2-7; maybe TRBD2 (5 bases). CDR1 and CDR2 (germline): GTSNPN, SVGIG (reference sequence). The ends were cut back, 0 bases at V and 5 bases at J, with 14 bases in the middle. This CDR3 comprises 14 residues.

This chain connects TRBV5-4 to TRBJ1-2, with 11 bases aligning to TRBD1. The germline V gene has CDR1 SGHNT and CDR2 YYREEE (reference sequence). J lost 7 bases, V lost 3 bases, and 5 bases had no gene match. CDR3 length: 14 residues. DNA for the CDR3: TGTGCCAGCAGCTCCGGGACAGGGGGTATTGGCTACACCTTC. This gives the protein CASSSGTGGIGYTF. Looking up the rest from reference TRBV5-4 and TRBJ1-2 gives the full variable domain: ETGVTQSPTHLIKTRGQQVTLRCSSQSGHNTVSWYQQALGQGPQFIFQYYREEENGRGNFPPRFSGLQFPNYSSELNVNALELDDSALYLCASSSGTGGIGYTFGSGTRLTVV.

The rearrangement links TRBV7-9 to TRBJ1-3; 9 bases align to TRBD1. V trimming: 5 bases; J trimming: 2 bases; junction bases outside the gene matches: 4. The CDR3 contains 15 residues. Germline V gene data show CDR1 as SEHNR and CDR2 as FQNEAQ (reference sequence). The CDR3: CASSPDRGTGNTIYF. CDR3 DNA sequence: TGTGCCAGCAGCCCGGACAGGGGCACTGGAAACACCATATATTTT.